What follows is one T cell receptor (beta chain) and its context. Its target is unknown. This specimen belongs to a study of T cell responses to AZD1222 COVID-19 vaccine. Samples with a second dose at about 4 or about 12 weeks were pooled together. Method: immunoSEQ multiplex PCR; TCRdb's copy keeps in-frame clones and lacks some. Here the sample spans fewer than 110,000 clones, 87% being singletons. Notes on the study in general: Females made up more of the donors, who were largely white British, and clonal diversity may have come out too low.

This TCR derives from an adult who received the AZD1222 COVID-19 vaccine. The sequences come from peripheral blood, collected 28 days after the second AZD1222 dose.

CDR3 region: CASSQDGQGDEAFF. The CDR3 bases are TGTGCCAGCAGCCAAGACGGGCAGGGCGATGAAGCTTTCTTT. V usage is TRBV4-2 and J usage is TRBJ1-1; the D gene is possibly TRBD1 (5 bases). CDR1 and CDR2 (germline): LGHNA, YNFKEQ. This CDR3 is built from 14 residues. Trimming pared 0 bases from V and 7 bases from J, leaving 12 bases between.